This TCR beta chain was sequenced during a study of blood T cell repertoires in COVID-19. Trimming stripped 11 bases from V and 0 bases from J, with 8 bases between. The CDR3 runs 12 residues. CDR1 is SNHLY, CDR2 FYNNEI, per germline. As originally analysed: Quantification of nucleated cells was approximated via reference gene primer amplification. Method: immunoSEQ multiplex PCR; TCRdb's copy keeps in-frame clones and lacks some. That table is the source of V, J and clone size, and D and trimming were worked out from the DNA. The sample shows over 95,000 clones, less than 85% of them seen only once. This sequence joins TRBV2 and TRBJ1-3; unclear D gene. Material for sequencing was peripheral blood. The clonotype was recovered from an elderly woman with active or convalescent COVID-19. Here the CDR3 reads CASGISGNTIYF. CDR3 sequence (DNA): TGTGCCTCCGGGATCTCTGGAAACACCATATATTTT.